In its sample, the clone carrying this T cell receptor gamma chain was seen a few times. Its antigen remains unknown. The CDR3 covers 16 residues. The germline gives CDR1 GITISATS, CDR2 ISYDGTV (reference sequence). The junction had 8 bases not matched to a gene; V was cut back by 0 bases and J by 0 bases. The sample originates from a study of Vδ1+ human thymocytes. The template was reverse-transcribed extracted RNA. CDR3 amplicons came from multiplex PCR with pooled V-gene forward and constant-region reverse primers. TCRdb redid clone calling on the multiplex PCR reads using CATT. Among some 37,000 gamma-chain clones listed, about 19% were seen once. Study-wide points: In the thymus, TRG and TRD repertoires looked highly polyclonal with Gaussian CDR3 lengths.

V gene TRGV9 combines with J gene TRGJ1 or TRGJ2. Sequencing was performed on Vdelta1+ gamma-delta thymocytes from the thymus. Described subset: FACS-sorted CD3+ TCRalphabeta- TCRVdelta1+ TCRVdelta2- thymocytes. The TCR originated in a girl under three years old who had congenital heart surgery. The CDR3 reads CALWEVLHLNYYKKLF. CDR3 nucleotides: TGTGCCTTGTGGGAGGTGCTACATTTGAATTATTATAAGAAACTCTTT.